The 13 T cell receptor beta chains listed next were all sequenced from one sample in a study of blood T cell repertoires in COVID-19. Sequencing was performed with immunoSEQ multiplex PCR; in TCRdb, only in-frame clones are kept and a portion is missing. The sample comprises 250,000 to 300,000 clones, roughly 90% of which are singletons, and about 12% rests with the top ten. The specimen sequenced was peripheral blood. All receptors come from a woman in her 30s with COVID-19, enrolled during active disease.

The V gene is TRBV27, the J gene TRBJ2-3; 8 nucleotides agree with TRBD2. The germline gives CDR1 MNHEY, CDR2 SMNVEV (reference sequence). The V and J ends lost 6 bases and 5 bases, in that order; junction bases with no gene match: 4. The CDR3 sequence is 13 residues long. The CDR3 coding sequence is TGTGCCAGCAGAGGACTAGCTGAAGATACGCAGTATTTT. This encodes CASRGLAEDTQYF.

CDR3 DNA sequence: TGTGCCAGCTCACCGTTATCGGGTGCAACTAATGAAAAACTGTTTTTT. Its translation is CASSPLSGATNEKLFF. The chain carries TRBV18 and TRBJ1-4; D remains ambiguous. Germline CDR1 and CDR2: KGHSH and LQKENI. With 3 bases removed from V and 0 bases from J, the gap between germline ends came to 11 bases. This CDR3 region has 16 residues.

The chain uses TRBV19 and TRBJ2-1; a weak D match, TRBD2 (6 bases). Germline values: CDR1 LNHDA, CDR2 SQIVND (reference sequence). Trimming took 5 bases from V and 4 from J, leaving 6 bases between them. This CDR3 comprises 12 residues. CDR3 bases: TGTGCCAGTAGTGGGGGGTACAATGAGCAGTTCTTC. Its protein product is CASSGGYNEQFF.

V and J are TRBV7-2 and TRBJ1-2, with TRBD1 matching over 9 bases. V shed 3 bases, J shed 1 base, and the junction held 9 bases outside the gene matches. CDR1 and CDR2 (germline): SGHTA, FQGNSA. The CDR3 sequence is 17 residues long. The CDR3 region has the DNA TGTGCCAGCAGCTTTGGAGGGACAGGGAGACTTAACTATGGCTACACCTTC. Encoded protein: CASSFGGTGRLNYGYTF.

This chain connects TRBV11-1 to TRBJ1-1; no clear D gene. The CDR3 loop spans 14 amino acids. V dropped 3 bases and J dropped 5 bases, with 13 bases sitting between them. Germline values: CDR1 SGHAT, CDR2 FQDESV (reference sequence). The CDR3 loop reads CASSFGDILTEAFF. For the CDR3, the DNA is TGTGCCAGCAGCTTCGGTGACATCTTGACTGAAGCTTTCTTT.

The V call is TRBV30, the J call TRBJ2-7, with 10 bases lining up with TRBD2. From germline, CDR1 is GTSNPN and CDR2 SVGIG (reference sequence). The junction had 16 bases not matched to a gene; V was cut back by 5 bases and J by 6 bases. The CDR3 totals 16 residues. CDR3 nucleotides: TGTGCCTGGGGACACGGGCTAAGCGGGGGGGCCGGCGAGCAGTACTTC. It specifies CAWGHGLSGGAGEQYF.

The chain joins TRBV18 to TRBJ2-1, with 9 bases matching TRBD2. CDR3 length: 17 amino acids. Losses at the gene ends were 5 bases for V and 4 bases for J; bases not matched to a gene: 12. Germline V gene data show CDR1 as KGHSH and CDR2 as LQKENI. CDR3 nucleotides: TGTGCCAGCTCAGCGACTCCGGGAACTAGCGGGTACAATGAGCAGTTCTTC. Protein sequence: CASSATPGTSGYNEQFF.

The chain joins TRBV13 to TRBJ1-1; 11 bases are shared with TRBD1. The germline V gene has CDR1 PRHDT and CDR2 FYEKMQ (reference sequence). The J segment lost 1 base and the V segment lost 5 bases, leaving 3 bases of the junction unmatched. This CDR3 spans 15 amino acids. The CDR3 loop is CASSGQGAGNTEAFF. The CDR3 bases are TGTGCCAGCAGCGGACAGGGGGCGGGGAACACTGAAGCTTTCTTT.

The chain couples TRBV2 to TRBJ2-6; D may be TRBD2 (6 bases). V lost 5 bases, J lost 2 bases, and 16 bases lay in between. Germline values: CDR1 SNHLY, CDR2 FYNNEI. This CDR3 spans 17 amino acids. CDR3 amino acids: CASSPGLSPAGANVLTF. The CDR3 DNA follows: TGTGCCAGCAGTCCGGGACTTTCCCCAGCTGGGGCCAACGTCCTGACTTTC.

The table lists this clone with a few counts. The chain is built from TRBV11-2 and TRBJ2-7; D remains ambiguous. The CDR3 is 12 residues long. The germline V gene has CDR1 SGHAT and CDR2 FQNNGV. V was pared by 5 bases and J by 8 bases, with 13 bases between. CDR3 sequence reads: CASSPGGGKQYF. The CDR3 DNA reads TGTGCCAGCAGCCCGGGTGGCGGCAAGCAGTACTTC.

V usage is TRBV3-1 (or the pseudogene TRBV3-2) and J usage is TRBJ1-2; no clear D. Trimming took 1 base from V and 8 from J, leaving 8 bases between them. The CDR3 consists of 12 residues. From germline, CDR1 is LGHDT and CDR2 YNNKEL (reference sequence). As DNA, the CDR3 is TGTGCCAGCAGCCAAGTCGCAGCGGGCTACACCTTC. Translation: CASSQVAAGYTF.

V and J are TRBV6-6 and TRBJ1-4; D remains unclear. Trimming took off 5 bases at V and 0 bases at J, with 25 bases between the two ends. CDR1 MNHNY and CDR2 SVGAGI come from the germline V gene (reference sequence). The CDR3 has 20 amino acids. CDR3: CASSLHAPTAPEATNEKLFF. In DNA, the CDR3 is TGTGCCAGCAGTCTACACGCCCCGACCGCTCCCGAGGCAACTAATGAAAAACTGTTTTTT.

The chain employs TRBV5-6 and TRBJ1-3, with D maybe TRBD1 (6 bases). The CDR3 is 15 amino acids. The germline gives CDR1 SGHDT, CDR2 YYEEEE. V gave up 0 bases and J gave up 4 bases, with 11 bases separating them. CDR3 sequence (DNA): TGTGCCAGCAGCTTGGGCCCGGGGACAGGAAACACCATATATTTT. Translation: CASSLGPGTGNTIYF.